The clone carrying this T cell receptor (beta chain) has just a few counts. This record comes from a study of human T cells and chemical hapten exposure. Across the study: Upper-back patches of 0.01% DPC were read at 6 days.

Via MiXCR, TCRdb re-called the RACE reads, giving one row per CDR3 protein. The sample lists just under 350,000 distinct CDR3 sequences; under 8% were seen once. Time point meaning: patch test 1, 2 weeks after DPC sensitization. Treatment of the sample: therapeutic diphenylcyclopropenone sensitization with weekly scalp DPC. From whole blood left unfractionated, total RNA was extracted. The receptor's source is a woman aged 18-30 years with alopecia areata. Some clones in this sample may be carry-over from other donors' samples. This specimen was whole blood, taken in connection with sensitization to the hapten diphenylcyclopropenone (DPC).

The CDR3 protein is CASSEWGSPEAFF. DNA of the CDR3: TGTGCCAGCAGTGAATGGGGGAGCCCTGAAGCTTTCTTT. The rearrangement links TRBV6-1 to TRBJ1-1, with D tentatively TRBD1 (5 bases). The germline gives CDR1 MNHNS, CDR2 SASEGT. The CDR3 covers 13 residues. V lost 2 bases, J lost 6 bases, and 10 bases lay in between.